What follows describes a single T cell receptor (beta chain). The sample belongs to a study of blood T cell repertoires in COVID-19. Study at large: Donors in the United States, Italy and Spain gave samples during acute or convalescent COVID-19. Sources were T cells, B-cell-depleted T cells, or PBMCs; the material itself was cDNA or gDNA.

Per the original data handling: Nucleated cell number was recorded as an estimate derived from reference gene primer amplification. Profiling relied on immunoSEQ multiplex PCR, and the TCRdb table lists in-frame clones only, not all of them. Clone size and the V and J calls come from that table; the DNA yielded D and trimming. Of about 97,000 clones listed, 70% to 90% are singletons. J gave up 4 bases and V 0 bases, and 4 bases lay outside the gene matches. This CDR3 comprises 16 residues. Germline V CDR1 and CDR2: SGHRS, YFSETQ. The chain couples TRBV5-1 to TRBJ2-6, with 7 bases fitting TRBD1. The TCR sequence derives from a man between 45 and 60 years old with active or convalescent COVID-19. Sequencing was done on a sample of peripheral blood. DNA of the CDR3: TGCGCCAGCAGCTTGGAACAGGGGTCCGGGGCCAACGTCCTGACTTTC. The encoded protein is CASSLEQGSGANVLTF.